This T cell receptor (beta chain) is drawn from a study of T cells after yellow fever vaccination. Generation of TCR cDNA used 5'RACE template switching (which added a universal primer site and UMIs). MiXCR, applied by TCRdb to the 5' RACE reads, yields one record per CDR3 protein. The data hold hundreds of thousands of distinct CDR3 sequences, with roughly 12% observed a single time. This clonotype appeared a few times. Germline V gene data show CDR1 as MNHEY and CDR2 as SVGEGT. Trimming took 2 bases from V and 2 from J; bases not matched to a gene: 8. This CDR3 comprises 16 residues. The TCR originated in a man younger than 40 who received the YFV17D yellow fever vaccine. Sequencing was performed on PBMCs, taken on the day of the yellow fever booster vaccination. V gene TRBV6-2 or TRBV6-3 combines with J gene TRBJ2-5; 7 bases line up with TRBD2. In DNA form, the CDR3 reads TGTGCCAGCAGTTACGACCCACTAGCGCCACAAGAGACCCAGTACTTC. Translation gives CASSYDPLAPQETQYF.